This is a list of T cell receptor beta chains from one sample in a study of blood T cell repertoires in COVID-19. Profiling relied on immunoSEQ multiplex PCR, and the TCRdb table lists in-frame clones only, not all of them. The sample holds some 45,000 clones, roughly nine tenths seen once. Material for sequencing was peripheral blood. These receptors were taken from a human donor in a cohort sampled during active COVID-19. Each CDR3 is given with its conserved first and last residue. The D gene is left open where the match is weak. Size values are once, few and many counts, or a class for expanded clones, and some rows have none.

TRBV5-5	TRBD1	TRBJ2-7	.	CASSFGTGGYEQYF	TGTGCCAGCAGCTTCGGGACAGGGGGGTACGAGCAGTACTTC
TRBV27	.	TRBJ2-5	.	CASRRSGLEETQYF	TGTGCCAGCAGAAGAAGCGGTCTGGAAGAGACCCAGTACTTC
TRBV7-3	.	TRBJ2-5	.	CASSSALGMTETQYF	TGTGCCAGCAGCTCAGCTCTCGGGATGACGGAGACCCAGTACTTC
TRBV12-3/TRBV12-4	.	TRBJ2-1	.	CASSSHDQGSEFF	TGTGCCAGCAGCTCACACGATCAGGGGAGTGAGTTCTTC
TRBV6-5	.	TRBJ2-3	.	CASSYSKGGDTQYF	TGTGCCAGCAGTTACTCGAAGGGGGGGGATACGCAGTATTTT
TRBV7-9	TRBD2	TRBJ2-5	.	CASSLEGWRGSQETQYF	TGTGCCAGCAGCTTAGAGGGGTGGCGGGGGTCTCAAGAGACCCAGTACTTC
TRBV5-1	.	TRBJ1-2	.	CASSLEEAAGGYTF	TGCGCCAGCAGCTTGGAGGAGGCGGCGGGGGGCTACACCTTC
TRBV6-2/TRBV6-3	.	TRBJ2-7	.	CASSRSGRIEQYF	TGTGCCAGCAGTCGGTCAGGGAGGATCGAGCAGTACTTC
TRBV7-8	.	TRBJ1-2	.	CASSLEFGTSYGYTF	TGTGCCAGCAGCTTAGAATTCGGGACAAGCTATGGCTACACCTTC
TRBV29-1	.	TRBJ2-1	few	CSVERVGSGVADEQFF	TGCAGCGTTGAACGGGTAGGGAGTGGGGTTGCGGATGAGCAGTTCTTC
TRBV5-4	TRBD1	TRBJ2-7	.	CASSPGQGADEQYF	TGTGCCAGCAGCCCCGGACAGGGAGCAGACGAGCAGTACTTC
TRBV15	TRBD2	TRBJ2-3	.	CATSRDFGGGAEDTQYF	TGTGCCACCAGCAGAGACTTCGGCGGGGGGGCCGAAGATACGCAGTATTTT
TRBV4-2	.	TRBJ2-5	.	CASSQLYLIQGPQETQYF	TGTGCCAGCAGCCAGCTCTACTTGATACAGGGTCCCCAAGAGACCCAGTACTTC
TRBV6-6	.	TRBJ2-3	.	CASSYPGEERPQYF	TGTGCCAGCAGTTACCCGGGGGAAGAACGTCCGCAGTATTTT
TRBV4-1	TRBD1	TRBJ1-1	.	CASSQVGTGNNEAFF	TGCGCCAGCAGCCAAGTAGGGACAGGGAACAATGAAGCTTTCTTT
TRBV9	.	TRBJ2-1	.	CASSSNTGNNEQFF	TGTGCCAGCAGCAGTAATACAGGGAACAATGAGCAGTTCTTC
TRBV27	.	TRBJ1-1	.	CATRGHLNTEAFF	TGTGCCACCCGAGGACACCTGAACACTGAAGCTTTCTTT
TRBV5-6	TRBD1	TRBJ2-7	.	CASSLGTGSGYEQYF	TGTGCCAGCAGCTTGGGGACAGGGTCAGGCTACGAGCAGTACTTC
TRBV3-1/TRBV3-2	TRBD1	TRBJ1-6	.	CASSQINRGKSPLHF	TGTGCCAGCAGCCAAATTAACAGGGGTAAATCACCCCTCCACTTT
TRBV9	.	TRBJ1-6	.	CASSVGVSRGNSPLHF	TGTGCCAGCAGCGTAGGGGTTTCCAGGGGAAATTCACCCCTCCACTTT
TRBV4-2	.	TRBJ1-2	.	CASSQDSGGEGYGYTF	TGTGCCAGCAGCCAAGATTCGGGAGGGGAGGGCTATGGCTACACCTTC
TRBV6-6	.	TRBJ2-7	.	CASSKGGGNEQYF	TGTGCCAGCAGTAAAGGTGGGGGGAACGAGCAGTACTTC
TRBV2	.	TRBJ2-1	.	CASRDMGESSYNEQFF	TGTGCCAGCAGGGATATGGGAGAGAGCTCCTACAATGAGCAGTTCTTC
TRBV5-1	.	TRBJ2-5	.	CASSLGTLRLVQIETQYF	TGCGCCAGCAGCTTAGGGACGCTAAGACTAGTACAAATAGAGACCCAGTACTTC
TRBV30	TRBD2	TRBJ2-3	.	CAWSARGGGLTDTQYF	TGTGCCTGGAGTGCCCGCGGGGGGGGACTCACAGATACGCAGTATTTT
TRBV2	.	TRBJ1-4	.	CASSEGGTREKLFF	TGTGCCAGCAGTGAGGGGGGAACGAGGGAAAAACTGTTTTTT
TRBV5-6	.	TRBJ1-1	once	CASSLGTGDQEAFF	TGTGCCAGCAGCTTGGGAACAGGAGACCAGGAAGCTTTCTTT
TRBV3-1/TRBV3-2	TRBD2	TRBJ2-7	.	CASSQDGTSGVYEQYF	TGTGCCAGCAGCCAAGATGGGACTAGCGGGGTCTACGAGCAGTACTTC
TRBV7-2	.	TRBJ1-2	.	CASSLGAALYGYTF	TGTGCCAGCAGCTTAGGGGCAGCTCTCTATGGCTACACCTTC
TRBV28	TRBD1	TRBJ1-5	.	CASSSLGTGFNQPQHF	TGTGCCAGCAGTTCCCTGGGGACAGGCTTTAATCAGCCCCAGCATTTT
TRBV9	.	TRBJ1-1	once	CASSVDQGSWTEAFF	TGTGCCAGCAGCGTAGATCAGGGATCGTGGACTGAAGCTTTCTTT
TRBV2	TRBD2	TRBJ2-3	.	CASSTSGGGADTQYF	TGTGCCAGCAGTACTAGCGGGGGCGGAGCAGATACGCAGTATTTT
TRBV9	.	TRBJ2-5	.	CASSPSVQETQYF	TGTGCCAGCAGCCCGTCCGTTCAAGAGACCCAGTACTTC
TRBV21-1	.	TRBJ1-5	.	CAGGQRGIGQPQHF	TGTGCCGGAGGACAGCGGGGCATAGGCCAGCCCCAGCATTTT
TRBV7-9	.	TRBJ2-3	.	CASSTRVGRGSGTDTQYF	TGTGCCAGCAGCACCCGAGTGGGTAGAGGGAGTGGCACAGATACGCAGTATTTT
TRBV18	.	TRBJ2-7	.	CASSPQPLDTLAYEQYF	TGTGCCAGCTCACCCCAACCCCTCGACACCCTCGCCTACGAGCAGTACTTC
TRBV4-2	.	TRBJ1-4	.	CASSPVERGLSNEKLFF	TGTGCCAGCAGCCCGGTAGAACGGGGGTTATCTAATGAAAAACTGTTTTTT
TRBV14	TRBD1	TRBJ1-4	medium-sized	CASSQVGTGRGEKLFF	TGTGCCAGCAGCCAAGTAGGGACAGGGCGAGGGGAAAAACTGTTTTTT
TRBV10-1	TRBD1	TRBJ2-3	.	CASSRTGVETDTQYF	TGCGCCAGCAGTAGGACAGGAGTGGAGACAGATACGCAGTATTTT
TRBV7-6	TRBD1	TRBJ1-5	once	CASSPDRGRGQPQHF	TGTGCCAGCAGCCCGGACAGGGGAAGGGGTCAGCCCCAGCATTTT
TRBV3-1/TRBV3-2	TRBD1	TRBJ2-5	.	CASSRGQGGATQYF	TGTGCCAGCAGCCGTGGACAGGGCGGAGCGACCCAGTACTTC
TRBV7-9	.	TRBJ1-4	.	CASSSYEKLFF	TGTGCCAGCAGCTCATATGAAAAACTGTTTTTT
TRBV27	TRBD2	TRBJ2-1	.	CASSMGLAGGPRMVNEQFF	TGTGCCAGCAGTATGGGACTAGCGGGGGGGCCGAGGATGGTCAATGAGCAGTTCTTC
TRBV19	TRBD2	TRBJ2-3	medium-sized	CASSIATSGGDTQYF	TGTGCCAGTAGTATAGCTACTAGCGGGGGTGATACGCAGTATTTT
TRBV7-9	.	TRBJ2-3	few	CASSLGRRGEKRDTQYF	TGTGCCAGCAGCTTAGGTCGGCGGGGAGAAAAACGGGATACGCAGTATTTT
TRBV10-2	TRBD1	TRBJ1-6	few	CASRTTGDNSPLHF	TGCGCCAGTAGGACGACAGGGGATAATTCACCCCTCCACTTT
TRBV7-9	TRBD1	TRBJ2-2	.	CASDRVSGELFF	TGTGCCAGCGACAGGGTCTCCGGGGAGCTGTTTTTT
TRBV12-2	.	TRBJ1-2	.	CASRLQGGSLELSYTF	TGTGCAAGTCGCCTACAAGGGGGCTCGCTTGAGTTGAGCTACACCTTC
TRBV30	.	TRBJ2-7	.	CAWGGASSHEQYF	TGTGCCTGGGGGGGGGCTAGTTCCCACGAGCAGTACTTC
TRBV5-4	TRBD1	TRBJ2-3	.	CASSFRQGPHTDTQYF	TGTGCCAGCAGCTTCCGACAGGGGCCCCACACAGATACGCAGTATTTT
TRBV28	TRBD2	TRBJ2-3	.	CASSLWTLAGGPDTQYF	TGTGCCAGCAGTTTATGGACCCTAGCGGGGGGGCCGGATACGCAGTATTTT
TRBV5-1	.	TRBJ2-7	.	CASSHETGPYEQYF	TGCGCCAGCAGCCACGAGACAGGTCCCTACGAGCAGTACTTC
TRBV2	.	TRBJ2-3	.	CASSELTGLTDTQYF	TGTGCCAGCAGTGAACTTACGGGGTTGACAGATACGCAGTATTTT
TRBV9	.	TRBJ1-5	.	CASGRDQPQHF	TGTGCCAGCGGGCGAGACCAGCCCCAGCATTTT
TRBV29-1	TRBD1	TRBJ1-4	once	CSAGGQGSTNEKLFF	TGCAGCGCAGGGGGACAGGGCTCAACTAATGAAAAACTGTTTTTT
TRBV10-3	.	TRBJ1-1	.	CAISESRAGGEAFF	TGTGCCATCAGTGAGTCGAGGGCCGGGGGTGAAGCTTTCTTT
TRBV15	TRBD1	TRBJ1-5	.	CATATGGEQPQHF	TGTGCCACCGCTACAGGGGGCGAGCAGCCCCAGCATTTT
TRBV7-3	.	TRBJ1-6	.	CASSFSGDSPLHF	TGTGCCAGCAGCTTTAGCGGGGATTCACCCCTCCACTTT
TRBV20-1	.	TRBJ2-3	once	CSGGGTDTQYF	TGCAGTGGTGGGGGGACAGATACGCAGTATTTT
TRBV2	.	TRBJ1-2	.	CASSQQGPMEGYTF	TGTGCCAGCAGTCAACAGGGTCCTATGGAGGGCTACACCTTC